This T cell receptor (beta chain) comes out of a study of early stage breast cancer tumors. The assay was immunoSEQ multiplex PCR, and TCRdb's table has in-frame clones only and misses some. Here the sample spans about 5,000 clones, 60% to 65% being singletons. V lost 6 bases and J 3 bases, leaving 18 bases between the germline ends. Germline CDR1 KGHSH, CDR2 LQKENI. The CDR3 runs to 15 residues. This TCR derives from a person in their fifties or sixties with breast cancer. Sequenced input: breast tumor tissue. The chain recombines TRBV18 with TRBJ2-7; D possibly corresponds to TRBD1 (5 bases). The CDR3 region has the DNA TGTGCCAGCTCCCCCCCGGCAGGGCTAATCTACGAGCAGTACTTC. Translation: CASSPPAGLIYEQYF.